The 24 T cell receptor beta chains reported below all come from one sample, sequenced in a study of T-cell memory formation after mild COVID-19 (dated by TCRdb to the early 2020s). Library preparation used 5' RACE. Sequencing relied on an Illumina NovaSeq 6000. TCRdb reran the public reads through fastp at Q25 and MiXCR, keeping productive beta chains. Here each entry gathers all rows of one CDR3 protein and keeps the most common genes and DNA. In all, the sample holds about 260,000 distinct CDR3 sequences, and about a sixth of those were seen once. In total, the top ten clones hold under 25% of the sample. Sequenced input: PBMCs or a T cell subset sorted from them (not recorded which). These receptors all stem from a man aged 18 to 29 who had mild COVID-19 (a few samples of this study predate the infection). The sample titles of this study are shuffled in the database, so cell type and time point are left out; the donor was told from shared clones.

This clonotype was detected only a few times. This chain links TRBV4-3 with TRBJ1-4; D is undetermined. V dropped 0 bases and J dropped 6 bases, with 5 bases sitting between them. This CDR3 contains 13 residues. Germline V gives CDR1 LGHNA, CDR2 YSLEER. As DNA, the CDR3 is TGCGCCAGCAGCCAAGATACCCATGAAAAACTGTTTTTT. Translated, it gives CASSQDTHEKLFF.

This clonotype came up a few times. CDR3 in amino acids: CASSLTNTQYF. In DNA, the CDR3 is TGTGCCAGCAGCCTCACGAATACGCAGTATTTT. V and J are TRBV9 and TRBJ2-3; D is uncertain. V was pared by 4 bases and J by 7 bases, with 7 bases between. The CDR3 spans 11 residues. Germline CDR1 reads SGDLS; CDR2 reads YYNGEE.

This clonotype has a handful of counts. The chain is built from TRBV12-3 or TRBV12-4 and TRBJ2-2, with TRBD1 identical over 7 bases. The CDR3 contains 15 residues. V lost 7 bases, J lost 2 bases, and 7 bases stayed unmatched. The chain's CDR3 is CASTRDRENTGELFF. The CDR3 bases are TGTGCCAGCACTAGAGACAGGGAAAACACCGGGGAGCTGTTTTTT.

The V call is TRBV10-3, the J call TRBJ1-6, with D uncertain. Germline V gene lookup returns CDR1 ENHRY and CDR2 SYGVKD. V lost 5 bases to trimming and J lost 7 bases, with 6 bases between them. CDR3 size: 12 residues. Here the CDR3 DNA reads TGTGCCATCAGTAAGGACAATTCACCCCTCCACTTT. Translated, it gives CAISKDNSPLHF.

This clonotype has a count of ten or more. Here the CDR3 reads CSVDLQLPDTQYF. The CDR3 DNA reads TGCAGCGTTGATCTCCAGCTTCCAGATACGCAGTATTTT. J is TRBJ2-3 and V is TRBV29-1; no definite D call. The CDR3 covers 13 residues. Germline loops: CDR1 SQVTM, CDR2 ANQGSEA. Trimming removed 3 bases from V and 4 bases from J, with 11 bases in between.

The chain uses TRBV10-2 and TRBJ1-5; a possible D gene is TRBD1 (6 bases). The CDR3 has 16 amino acids. Germline loops: CDR1 WSHSY, CDR2 SAAADI. V gave up 0 bases and J gave up 1 base, with 10 bases separating them. The CDR3 is CASSESLGGSNQPQHF. The CDR3 bases are TGCGCCAGCAGTGAGTCCCTTGGGGGCAGCAATCAGCCCCAGCATTTT.

The J gene is TRBJ2-7, the V gene TRBV6-6; TRBD1 aligns across 7 bases. CDR1 is MNHNY and CDR2 is SVGAGI in the germline V gene (reference sequence). This CDR3 is built from 15 residues. The ends lost 0 bases at V and 6 bases at J; junction bases unmatched: 8. CDR3 loop: CASSYSSRGRVEQYF. CDR3 DNA: TGTGCCAGCAGTTACTCGAGTAGGGGGCGGGTCGAGCAGTACTTC.

V usage is TRBV29-1 and J usage is TRBJ1-2; D gene ambiguous. Looked up from germline, CDR1 is SQVTM and CDR2 is ANQGSEA. V shed 2 bases and J shed 14 bases, with 15 bases lying between them. This CDR3 spans 11 amino acids. CDR3 nucleotide sequence: TGCAGCGTTGAATCGGACTATTATTGGACCTTC. It codes for CSVESDYYWTF.

This clonotype has just a few counts. This CDR3 is CASTRGQENEQFF. CDR3 nucleotide sequence: TGTGCCAGCACCAGGGGGCAGGAGAATGAGCAGTTCTTC. V is TRBV7-9 and J is TRBJ2-1; TRBD1 matches 8 bases. Losses at the gene ends were 7 bases for V and 7 bases for J; bases not matched to a gene: 6. CDR3 length: 13 residues. Looked up from germline, CDR1 is SEHNR and CDR2 is FQNEAQ (reference sequence).

CDR3 in DNA: TGTGCCAGCAGGGTTGCAGGGAACGGCTACACCTTC. Amino acids: CASRVAGNGYTF. This chain uses TRBV7-9 with TRBJ1-2; TRBD1 might be the D (5 bases). Germline CDR1 is SEHNR and CDR2 is FQNEAQ (reference sequence). The V end lost 6 bases, the J end lost 8 bases, and 13 bases lay between the germline ends. This CDR3 has 12 residues.

In this sample, this clonotype turned up a few times. This rearrangement joins TRBV7-2 to TRBJ2-3; TRBD1 matches 8 bases. V shed 5 bases, J shed 4 bases, and the junction held 8 bases outside the gene matches. CDR1 is SGHTA and CDR2 is FQGNSA in the germline V gene. This CDR3 is built from 15 residues. DNA for the CDR3: TGTGCCAGCAGCCAGGACAGGGATATCGCAGATACGCAGTATTTT. Encoded protein: CASSQDRDIADTQYF.

This sequence joins TRBV30 and TRBJ1-5; unclear D gene. The CDR3 is 13 residues long. V lost 2 bases to trimming and J lost 5 bases, with 10 bases between them. The germline gives CDR1 GTSNPN, CDR2 SVGIG (reference sequence). This CDR3 is CAWSIRTDQPQHF. CDR3 DNA: TGTGCCTGGAGTATACGGACCGATCAGCCCCAGCATTTT. Full variable domain (missing parts from reference TRBV30 and TRBJ1-5): SQTIHQWPATLVQPVGSPLSLECTVEGTSNPNLYWYRQAAGRGLQLLFYSVGIGQISSEVPQNLSASRPQDRQFILSSKKLLLSDSGFYLCAWSIRTDQPQHFGDGTRLSIL.

The chain is built from TRBV3-1 and TRBJ2-7; the D gene is possibly TRBD2 (6 bases). CDR1 and CDR2 from the germline V gene are LGHDT and YNNKEL (reference sequence). The CDR3 runs 14 residues. Trimming stripped 3 bases from V and 3 bases from J, with 12 bases between. Here the CDR3 DNA reads TGTGCCAGCAGCCAGACCGGGGGTGTCTACGAGCAGTACTTC. This translates into CASSQTGGVYEQYF.

This chain links TRBV6-5 with TRBJ1-2, with TRBD1 as a possible D gene (6 bases). V dropped 7 bases and J dropped 8 bases, with 20 bases sitting between them. CDR3 length: 14 amino acids. Germline V lookup: CDR1 MNHEY, CDR2 SVGAGI. Here the CDR3 reads CASTPSGKGTGYTF. CDR3 bases: TGTGCCAGCACCCCTTCGGGGAAGGGGACAGGCTACACCTTC.

A few counts support this clonotype. The chain employs TRBV4-1 and TRBJ2-1; D remains unclear. The CDR3 spans 12 residues. V dropped 0 bases and J dropped 9 bases, with 6 bases sitting between them. The V gene's germline CDR1 is MGHRA and CDR2 YSYEKL. CDR3 residues: CASSQEAREQFF. CDR3 in DNA: TGCGCCAGCAGCCAAGAGGCCCGTGAGCAGTTCTTC.

V usage is TRBV18 and J usage is TRBJ2-7, with D perhaps being TRBD1 or TRBD2 (5 bases each). V shed 3 bases and J shed 0 bases, with 18 bases lying between them. CDR1 is KGHSH, CDR2 LQKENI, per germline. This CDR3 comprises 17 residues. The CDR3 is CASSPRSRQRFSYEQYF. For the CDR3, the DNA is TGTGCCAGCTCACCCCGCTCGCGACAGCGGTTCTCCTACGAGCAGTACTTC.

This chain connects TRBV10-3 to TRBJ2-3, with 7 bases matching TRBD1. CDR1 ENHRY and CDR2 SYGVKD come from the germline V gene. The CDR3 is 12 amino acids. The J segment lost 6 bases and the V segment lost 10 bases, leaving 7 bases of the junction unmatched. The CDR3 DNA sequence: TGTGCCACCAGAGACAGGGAGGATACGCAGTATTTT. Protein: CATRDREDTQYF.

The sample holds a few counts of this clonotype. The chain joins TRBV6-5 to TRBJ2-5, with D unclear. This CDR3 comprises 16 residues. Germline V gene sequence: CDR1 MNHEY, CDR2 SVGAGI. Trimming left V 0 bases short and J 0 bases short, with 11 bases between. CDR3 sequence: CASSYSMFVYQETQYF. The CDR3 coding sequence is TGTGCCAGCAGTTACTCGATGTTCGTGTACCAAGAGACCCAGTACTTC.

This clonotype was found a few times. The chain links TRBV12-3 or TRBV12-4 to TRBJ1-2, with D hard to call. The CDR3 consists of 16 residues. Trimming took off 3 bases at V and 8 bases at J, with 22 bases between the two ends. The CDR3 sequence: CASSLRGFRWNRGYTF. CDR3 sequence (DNA): TGTGCCAGCAGTTTGAGAGGGTTTCGCTGGAACCGGGGCTACACCTTC.

This clonotype occurred a few times. The V gene is TRBV4-1, the J gene TRBJ2-7; 9 nucleotides align to TRBD1. Germline CDR1 and CDR2: MGHRA and YSYEKL. The CDR3 totals 13 residues. V lost 5 bases, J lost 6 bases, and 5 bases stayed unmatched. The chain's CDR3 is CASSSHRGLEQYV. The CDR3 DNA sequence: TGCGCCAGCAGCTCGCACAGGGGGCTCGAGCAGTACGTC.

V is TRBV7-9 and J is TRBJ1-1; the D gene is possibly TRBD1 (6 bases). The V end was cut by 5 bases, the J end by 4 bases, with 17 bases between. CDR1 and CDR2 from the germline V gene are SEHNR and FQNEAQ (reference sequence). CDR3 length: 15 amino acids. The CDR3 DNA reads TGTGCCAGCAGCCTTACAGGGACGGATTTCACTGAAGCTTTCTTT. It specifies CASSLTGTDFTEAFF.

This clonotype was found many times. This chain joins TRBV10-3 and TRBJ1-2; no definite D call. Germline CDR1 is ENHRY and CDR2 is SYGVKD. V was shortened by 0 bases and J by 6 bases, with 8 bases between the two germline ends. The CDR3 is 13 residues long. CDR3 sequence (DNA): TGTGCCATCAGTGAGTCGATAGAGGATGGCTACACCTTC. This translates into CAISESIEDGYTF.

The rearrangement uses TRBV11-2 and TRBJ2-4; TRBD1 is a possible D gene (6 bases). With 5 bases removed from V and 9 bases from J, the gap between germline ends came to 17 bases. Germline V gene data show CDR1 as SGHAT and CDR2 as FQNNGV. This CDR3 is built from 14 residues. The CDR3 DNA follows: TGTGCCAGCAGCCCCGCCGGGCAGGGGTTCATTCAGTACTTC. This sequence encodes CASSPAGQGFIQYF.

This clonotype turned up a few times. The chain is built from TRBV7-7 and TRBJ2-3, with D perhaps matching TRBD1 (6 bases). CDR1 is SSHAT, CDR2 FNYEAQ, per germline (reference sequence). The length of the CDR3 is 14 residues. The V gene lost 5 bases and the J gene lost 8 bases, with 17 bases spanning the gap. This CDR3 is CASSQQGSRGTQYF. The CDR3 DNA is TGTGCCAGCAGCCAACAGGGTTCTCGTGGTACGCAGTATTTT.